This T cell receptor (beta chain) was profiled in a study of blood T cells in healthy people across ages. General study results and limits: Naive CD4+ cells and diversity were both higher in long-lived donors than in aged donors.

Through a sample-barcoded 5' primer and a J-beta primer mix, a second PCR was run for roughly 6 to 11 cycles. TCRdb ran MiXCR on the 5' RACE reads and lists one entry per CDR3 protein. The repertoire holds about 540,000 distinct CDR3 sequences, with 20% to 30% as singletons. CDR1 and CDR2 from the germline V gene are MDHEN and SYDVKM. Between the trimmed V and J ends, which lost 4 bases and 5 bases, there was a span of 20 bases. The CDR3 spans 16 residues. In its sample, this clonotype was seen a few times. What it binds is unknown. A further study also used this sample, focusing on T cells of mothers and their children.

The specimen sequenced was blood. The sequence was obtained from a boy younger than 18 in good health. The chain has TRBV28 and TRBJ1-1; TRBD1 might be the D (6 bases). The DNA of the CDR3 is TGTGCCAGCAGTTCCCCACGGGGGGGCTCGGGGACTGAAGCTTTCTTT. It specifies CASSSPRGGSGTEAFF.